Below, one TCR beta chain is given with its context. This sample stems from a study of blood T cell repertoires in COVID-19. The CDR3 sequence is 15 residues long. Trimming pared 3 bases from V and 2 bases from J, leaving 11 bases between. Germline CDR1 reads MRHNA; CDR2 reads SNTAGT. Methods used by the authors: Quantification of nucleated cells was approximated via reference gene primer amplification. Measured with immunoSEQ multiplex PCR; TCRdb has only the in-frame clones, and not every one. V and J calls and clone size are those listed in that table; D and trimming were worked out from the DNA. The table lists roughly 290,000 clones, around 88% of them singletons.

V and J are TRBV6-4 and TRBJ2-1, with TRBD2 as a possible D gene (6 bases). Sequencing input: peripheral blood. This sequence originates from a woman between 25 and 40 years old who had recovered from COVID-19. The DNA of the CDR3 is TGTGCCAGCAGTGAGTGGGGGGAAGCCTACAATGAGCAGTTCTTC. This gives the protein CASSEWGEAYNEQFF.